The sample holds a few counts of the clone carrying this T cell receptor beta chain. The antigen remains undetermined. The data belong to a study of blood T cells in healthy people across ages. On the study more broadly: Template switching caught about one barcoded beta molecule for each two T cells. General study findings and limits: PBMCs were not sorted, which prevented a conclusive comparison of naive versus antigen-experienced cells. Among long-lived donors, naive CD4+ cells were more numerous and diversity higher than in aged donors.

A second PCR, run for roughly 7 to 12 cycles, used a sample-barcoded 5' primer plus a J-beta primer mix. One entry per CDR3 protein results from TCRdb running MiXCR on the 5' RACE reads. The sample lists 700,000 or so distinct CDR3 sequences, 20% to 25% occurring once. Isolating PBMCs gave at least 6.5 million of these cells per sample. V shed 4 bases, J shed 3 bases, and the junction held 8 bases outside the gene matches. The CDR3 is made up of 16 amino acids. Germline V gene sequence: CDR1 MDHEN, CDR2 SYDVKM. J is TRBJ1-4 and V is TRBV28, with 7 positions matching TRBD1. The sequenced material came from blood. The sequence was obtained from a man aged 70 or older in good health. For the CDR3, the DNA is TGTGCCAGCAGTTCCCGACAGGGACGGCCTAATGAAAAACTGTTTTTT. Translating gives CASSSRQGRPNEKLFF. Based on the CDR3 plus reference TRBV28 and TRBJ1-4, the full variable domain is DVKVTQSSRYLVKRTGEKVFLECVQDMDHENMFWYRQDPGLGLRLIYFSYDVKMKEKGDIPEGYSVSREKKERFSLILESASTNQTSMYLCASSSRQGRPNEKLFFGSGTQLSVL.